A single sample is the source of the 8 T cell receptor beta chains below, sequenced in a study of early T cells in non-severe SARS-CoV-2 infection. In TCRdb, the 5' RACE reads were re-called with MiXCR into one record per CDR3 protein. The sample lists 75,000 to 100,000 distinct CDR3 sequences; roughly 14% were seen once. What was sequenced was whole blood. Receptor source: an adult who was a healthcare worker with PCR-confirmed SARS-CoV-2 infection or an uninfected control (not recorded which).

The CDR3 region is CASSPLVGSSYNSPLHF. The CDR3 DNA follows: TGTGCCAGCAGCCCACTGGTGGGGAGCTCCTATAATTCACCCCTCCACTTT. This chain joins TRBV7-8 and TRBJ1-6, with D unresolved. The germline V and J ends were trimmed by 5 bases and 0 bases, with 14 bases remaining between them. Germline CDR1 and CDR2: SGHVS and FQNEAQ. The CDR3 runs 17 residues. The complete variable domain, with remaining parts taken from reference TRBV7-8 and TRBJ1-6, reads GAGVSQSPRYKVAKRGQDVALRCDPISGHVSLFWYQQALGQGPEFLTYFQNEAQLDKSGLPSDRFFAERPEGSVSTLKIQRTQQEDSAVYLCASSPLVGSSYNSPLHFGNGTRLTVT.

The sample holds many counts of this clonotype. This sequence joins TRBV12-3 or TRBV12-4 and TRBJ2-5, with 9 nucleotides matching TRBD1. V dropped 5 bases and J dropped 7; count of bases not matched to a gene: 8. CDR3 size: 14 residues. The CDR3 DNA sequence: TGTGCCAGCAGTCCCCGGACAGGGGAGGTGACCCAGTACTTC. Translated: CASSPRTGEVTQYF.

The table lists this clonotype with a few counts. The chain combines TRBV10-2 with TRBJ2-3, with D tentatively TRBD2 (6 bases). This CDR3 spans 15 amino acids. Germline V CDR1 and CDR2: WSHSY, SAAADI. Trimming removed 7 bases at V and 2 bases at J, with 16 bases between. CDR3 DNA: TGCGCCAGCATAACCCGGGACTCTTACACAGATACGCAGTATTTT. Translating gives CASITRDSYTDTQYF.

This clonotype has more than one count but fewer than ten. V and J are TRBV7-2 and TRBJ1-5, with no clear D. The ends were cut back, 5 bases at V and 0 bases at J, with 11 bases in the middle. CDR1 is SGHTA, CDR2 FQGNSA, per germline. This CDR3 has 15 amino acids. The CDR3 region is CASSEWAGSNQPQHF. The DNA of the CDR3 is TGTGCCAGCAGCGAATGGGCTGGTAGCAATCAGCCCCAGCATTTT.

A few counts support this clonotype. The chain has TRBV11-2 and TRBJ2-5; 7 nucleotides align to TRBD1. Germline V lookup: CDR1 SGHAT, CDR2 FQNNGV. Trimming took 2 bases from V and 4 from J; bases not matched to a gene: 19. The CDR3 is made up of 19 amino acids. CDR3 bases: TGTGCCAGCAGCTTAAGCCCTTACGGGACAGAAATGTGGACAGAGACCCAGTACTTC. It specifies CASSLSPYGTEMWTETQYF.

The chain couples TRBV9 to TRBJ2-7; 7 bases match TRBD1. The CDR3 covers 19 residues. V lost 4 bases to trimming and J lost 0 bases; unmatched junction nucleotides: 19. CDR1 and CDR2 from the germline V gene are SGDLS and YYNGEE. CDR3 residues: CASSPLGTVSKVSSYEQYV. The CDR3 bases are TGTGCCAGCAGCCCGTTGGGGACAGTATCCAAAGTGAGCTCCTACGAGCAGTACGTC.

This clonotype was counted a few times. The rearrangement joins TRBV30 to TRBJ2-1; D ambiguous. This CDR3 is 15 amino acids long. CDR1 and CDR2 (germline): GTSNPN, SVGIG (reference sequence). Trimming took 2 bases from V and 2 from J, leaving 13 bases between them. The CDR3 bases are TGTGCCTGGAGTAAAGGAGCTGGAGCCTACAATGAGCAGTTCTTC. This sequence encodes CAWSKGAGAYNEQFF.

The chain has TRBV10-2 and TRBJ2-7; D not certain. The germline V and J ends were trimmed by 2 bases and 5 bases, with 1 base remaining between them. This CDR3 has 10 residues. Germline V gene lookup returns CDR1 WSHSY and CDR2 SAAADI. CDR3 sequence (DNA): TGCGCCAGCAGTGAGCACGAGCAGTACGTC. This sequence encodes CASSEHEQYV.